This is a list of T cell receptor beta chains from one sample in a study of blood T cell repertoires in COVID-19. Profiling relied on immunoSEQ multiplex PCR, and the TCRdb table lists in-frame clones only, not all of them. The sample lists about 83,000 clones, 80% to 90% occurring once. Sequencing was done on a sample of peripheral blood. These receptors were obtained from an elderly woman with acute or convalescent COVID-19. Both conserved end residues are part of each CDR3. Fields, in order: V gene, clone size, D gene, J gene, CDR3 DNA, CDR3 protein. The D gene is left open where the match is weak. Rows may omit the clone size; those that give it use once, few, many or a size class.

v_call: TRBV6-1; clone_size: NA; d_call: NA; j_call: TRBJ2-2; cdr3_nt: TGTGCCAGCAGTGAATATCAGGGGCTACGGAACACCGGGGAGCTGTTTTTT; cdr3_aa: CASSEYQGLRNTGELFF
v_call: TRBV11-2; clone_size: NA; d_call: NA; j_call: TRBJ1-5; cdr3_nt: TGTGCCAGCAGCTTAGATGGGGGCACCGGAAATCAGCCCCAGCATTTT; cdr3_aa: CASSLDGGTGNQPQHF
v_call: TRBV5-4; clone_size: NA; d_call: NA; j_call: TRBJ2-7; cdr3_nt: TGTGCCAGCAGCAACGAGATGGAGCAGTACTTC; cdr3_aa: CASSNEMEQYF
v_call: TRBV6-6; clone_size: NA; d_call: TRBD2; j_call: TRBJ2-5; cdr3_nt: TGTGCCAGCACCCGACTAGCGGGGGCAGAGACCCAGTACTTC; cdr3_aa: CASTRLAGAETQYF
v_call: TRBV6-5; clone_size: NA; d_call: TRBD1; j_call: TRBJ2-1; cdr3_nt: TGTGCCAGCACTGTAGACAGGGTTTCCTACAATGAGCAGTTCTTC; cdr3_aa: CASTVDRVSYNEQFF
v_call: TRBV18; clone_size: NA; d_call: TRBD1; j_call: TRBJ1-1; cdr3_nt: TGTGCCAGCTCACAACAGGGGAATATGAACACTGAAGCTTTCTTT; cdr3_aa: CASSQQGNMNTEAFF
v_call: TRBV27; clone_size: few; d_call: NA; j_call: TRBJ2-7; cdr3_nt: TGTGCCAGCAGCCCCGGGGGAGGGACACCGGTGGGCGAGCAGTACTTC; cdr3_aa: CASSPGGGTPVGEQYF
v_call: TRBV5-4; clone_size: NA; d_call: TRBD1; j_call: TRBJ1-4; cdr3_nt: TGTGCCAGCAGCTCCACAGGGGTGGGGAATGAAAAACTGTTTTTT; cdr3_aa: CASSSTGVGNEKLFF
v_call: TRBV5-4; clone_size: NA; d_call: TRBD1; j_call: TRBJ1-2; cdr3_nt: TGTGCCAGCAGCTTGGACCAGGGGGCGATGGATGGCTACACCTTC; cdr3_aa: CASSLDQGAMDGYTF
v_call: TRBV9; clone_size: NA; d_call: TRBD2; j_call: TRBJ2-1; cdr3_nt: TGTGCCAGCAGCGCTGGACTAGCCGCCAGCAATGAGCAGTTCTTC; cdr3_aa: CASSAGLAASNEQFF
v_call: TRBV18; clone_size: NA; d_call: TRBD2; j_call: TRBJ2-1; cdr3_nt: TGTGCCAGCTCACCTGGGACTAGTATACATGAGCAGTTCTTC; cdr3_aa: CASSPGTSIHEQFF
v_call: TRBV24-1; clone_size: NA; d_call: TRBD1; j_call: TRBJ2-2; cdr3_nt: TGTGCCACCAGCCCGGGACAGGTGTTTTACACCGGGGAGCTGTTTTTT; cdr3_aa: CATSPGQVFYTGELFF